The sequence of this T cell receptor (beta chain) was determined in a study of cytomegalovirus exposure and HLA in healthy donors. Study-level points and caveats: Clusters of TCRs from the first cohort tended to co-occur in the 110 or so validation repertoires (as a later analysis found). The investigators catalogued 164 TCR beta chains as cytomegalovirus-associated.

As for this clone: Its antigen remains unidentified.

The approximately 120-subject validation cohort, separate from the 666-subject first cohort, included the donors. Repertoires were generated with immunoSEQ multiplex PCR, while TCRdb's copy carries only in-frame clones and drops some. Seen here are some 220,000 clones, approximately 90% observed once, and the top ten hold more than 1%. Germline CDR1 SGDLS, CDR2 YYNGEE. The CDR3 is made up of 12 amino acids. Trimming took off 3 bases at V and 7 bases at J, with 8 bases between the two ends. The source of this sequence is a woman aged 18-35 years in good health and CMV-seronegative. The J gene is TRBJ2-1, the V gene TRBV9; D unclear. Sequencing used PBMCs. Here the CDR3 DNA reads TGTGCCAGCAGCGGAGGAGAAAATGAGCAGTTCTTC. Amino acid sequence: CASSGGENEQFF.